This TCR beta chain appears in the sequencing data of a study of shared clonotypes between healthy human individuals. V was clipped by 3 bases and J by 6 bases; unmatched bases: 9. The germline V gene encodes CDR1 ENHRY and CDR2 SYGVKD. The CDR3 totals 17 residues. The assay was immunoSEQ multiplex PCR, and TCRdb's table has in-frame clones only and misses some. The table includes hundreds of thousands of clones, 60% to 80% detected once. Material for sequencing was PBMCs. The clonotype comes from a woman aged 40 to 50 in good health. Some clones in this sample may be carry-over from other donors' samples. J is TRBJ2-3 and V is TRBV10-3; 13 bases agree with TRBD2. The CDR3 DNA is TGTGCCATCAGTGAAACCCCCCCACTAGCGGGAGGGGATACGCAGTATTTT. Residues: CAISETPPLAGGDTQYF.